Sequencing of this TCR beta chain was carried out in a study of post-analysis software for immune sequencing data. Study findings and constraints: When patients were compared with controls, a handful of TRBV segments were more frequent, TRBV5-6, TRBV5-1 and TRBV20-1 among them. Those with multiple sclerosis, the patient group, showed significantly lower normalized Chao1 diversity than controls.

A few counts support this clonotype. No antigen is known for it. The authors incorporated unique molecular identifiers into the TCR beta cDNA libraries. TCRdb analysed the PCR reads with MiXCR anew, one entry per CDR3 protein. The table includes under 900,000 distinct CDR3 sequences, roughly half detected once. This CDR3 is 16 amino acids long. V dropped 3 bases and J dropped 5 bases, with 20 bases sitting between them. CDR1 is DFQATT, CDR2 SNEGSKA, per germline (reference sequence). Specimen: blood. The V and J genes are TRBV20-1 and TRBJ2-1; no reliable D call. The sequence was obtained from a girl aged 10-17 years with multiple sclerosis. The CDR3, as DNA: TGCAGTGCTAGGCACAAACCCGGGTATGACGACAATGAGCAGTTCTTC. Residues: CSARHKPGYDDNEQFF.